This T cell receptor beta chain is from a study of blood T cell repertoires in COVID-19. The CDR3 totals 16 residues. Germline CDR1 MDHEN, CDR2 SYDVKM. J gave up 4 bases and V 6 bases, and 13 bases lay outside the gene matches. Assay used: immunoSEQ multiplex PCR; TCRdb lists only in-frame clones, some missing. Of over 350,000 clones listed, about 89% are singletons. The TCR originated in a woman in her thirties or forties who had been exposed to COVID-19. Sequencing was performed on PBMCs or T cells enriched from blood (not recorded which). V gene TRBV28 combines with J gene TRBJ1-2; 8 bases agree with TRBD1. CDR3 sequence reads: CASSTAPGGAAYGYTF. The CDR3 DNA follows: TGTGCCAGCAGCACCGCCCCAGGGGGCGCAGCCTATGGCTACACCTTC.